This TCR beta chain was profiled in a study of cytomegalovirus exposure and HLA in healthy donors. The PCR contained 60 Vbeta and 13 Jbeta primers. Profiled with immunoSEQ multiplex PCR; TCRdb holds only in-frame clones, not every one. The sample gives about 110,000 clones, about four fifths of which show up once; 4.8% is in the top ten. In regard to this clone: Its antigen is as yet unknown.

Regarding the study as a whole: A few chains tied to CMV proved CMV antigen-specific in vitro. The authors listed some 160 TCR beta chains as cytomegalovirus-associated. TCR sequences were mostly rare, though some public TCRs occurred in many donors.

The specimen sequenced was PBMCs. This receptor was taken from a man aged 25-45 years in good health and CMV-seropositive.

CDR3 in amino acids: CASGTGGNSPLHF. In nucleotides, the CDR3 is TGTGCCAGCGGGACAGGGGGCAATTCACCCCTCCACTTT. V usage is TRBV2 and J usage is TRBJ1-6; 12 bases fit TRBD1. CDR1 SNHLY and CDR2 FYNNEI come from the germline V gene. The CDR3 is made up of 13 amino acids. V shed 8 bases and J 7 bases; nucleotides not matched to a gene: 0.